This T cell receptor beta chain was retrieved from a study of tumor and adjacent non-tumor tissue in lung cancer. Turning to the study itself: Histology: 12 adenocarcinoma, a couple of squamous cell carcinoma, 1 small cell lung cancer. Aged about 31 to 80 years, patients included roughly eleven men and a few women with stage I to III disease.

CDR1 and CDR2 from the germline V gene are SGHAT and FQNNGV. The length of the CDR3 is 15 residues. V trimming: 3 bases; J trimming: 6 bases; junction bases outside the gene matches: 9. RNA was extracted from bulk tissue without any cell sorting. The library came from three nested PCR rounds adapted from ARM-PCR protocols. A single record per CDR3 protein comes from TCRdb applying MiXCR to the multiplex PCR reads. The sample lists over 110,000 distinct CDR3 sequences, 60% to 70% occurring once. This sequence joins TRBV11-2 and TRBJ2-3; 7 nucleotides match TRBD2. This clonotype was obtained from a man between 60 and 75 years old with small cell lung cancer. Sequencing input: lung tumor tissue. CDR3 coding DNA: TGTGCCAGCAGCTTTTTAACGGGAGGACATGATACGCAGTATTTT. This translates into CASSFLTGGHDTQYF.